Listed below are T cell receptor beta chains from one sample, sequenced in a study of cytomegalovirus exposure and HLA in healthy donors. Produced via immunoSEQ multiplex PCR; TCRdb's table is partial and in-frame only. The table includes 150,000 or so clones, approximately 80% detected once. The sequenced sample was PBMCs. These receptor sequences come from a male donor in good health and CMV-seronegative. CDR3s include the opening cysteine and the closing phenylalanine or tryptophan. D genes are given only for firm matches. Size is stated for part of the rows, as once, few or many counts, or as a class when the clone is expanded.

clone_size,v_call,d_call,j_call,cdr3_aa,cdr3_nt
-,TRBV21-1,-,TRBJ2-7,CASSKRAPGAGRYEQYF,TGTGCCAGCAGCAAAAGAGCCCCGGGAGCGGGGAGGTACGAGCAGTACTTC
-,TRBV6-5,-,TRBJ1-5,CASSSLSLSNQPQHF,TGTGCCAGCAGTTCCCTAAGTTTAAGTAATCAGCCCCAGCATTTT
once,TRBV18,-,TRBJ1-2,CASSDSKVYGYTF,TGTGCCAGCTCAGACAGTAAGGTCTATGGCTACACCTTC
-,TRBV2,-,TRBJ2-2,CASSPKLTNTGELFF,TGTGCCAGCAGCCCGAAACTCACGAACACCGGGGAGCTGTTTTTT
-,TRBV19,-,TRBJ1-5,CASSPLPGAHQPQHF,TGTGCCAGTAGTCCCCTTCCAGGGGCGCATCAGCCCCAGCATTTT
-,TRBV6-5,-,TRBJ2-1,CASTPRQGHNEQFF,TGTGCCAGCACCCCGCGGCAGGGGCACAATGAGCAGTTCTTC
-,TRBV6-6,TRBD1,TRBJ2-7,CASSPGGSEQYF,TGTGCCAGCAGTCCAGGGGGCAGCGAGCAGTACTTC
-,TRBV4-1,TRBD2,TRBJ2-1,CASSQGGLASYNEQFF,TGCGCCAGCAGCCAAGGGGGACTAGCGTCCTACAATGAGCAGTTCTTC
-,TRBV9,-,TRBJ2-7,CASSVRRDGGQEQYF,TGTGCCAGCAGCGTGAGGAGAGACGGCGGTCAGGAGCAGTACTTC
-,TRBV28,-,TRBJ2-2,CASSLGGGVPGELFF,TGTGCCAGCAGCCTGGGAGGCGGGGTACCCGGGGAGCTGTTTTTT
once,TRBV7-9,-,TRBJ1-3,CSSSPLAPGGEGNTIYF,TGTTCCAGCAGCCCCCTAGCCCCGGGGGGCGAGGGAAACACCATATATTTT
-,TRBV19,TRBD1,TRBJ1-4,CASSTGGTNEKLFF,TGTGCCAGTTCGACAGGGGGCACTAATGAAAAACTGTTTTTT
-,TRBV7-2,TRBD2,TRBJ2-1,CASSLGGRAENEQFF,TGTGCCAGCAGCTTAGGAGGGAGGGCGGAGAATGAGCAGTTCTTC
-,TRBV19,TRBD2,TRBJ2-1,CASRVAGGWDEQFF,TGTGCCAGTAGGGTAGCGGGTGGGTGGGATGAGCAGTTCTTC